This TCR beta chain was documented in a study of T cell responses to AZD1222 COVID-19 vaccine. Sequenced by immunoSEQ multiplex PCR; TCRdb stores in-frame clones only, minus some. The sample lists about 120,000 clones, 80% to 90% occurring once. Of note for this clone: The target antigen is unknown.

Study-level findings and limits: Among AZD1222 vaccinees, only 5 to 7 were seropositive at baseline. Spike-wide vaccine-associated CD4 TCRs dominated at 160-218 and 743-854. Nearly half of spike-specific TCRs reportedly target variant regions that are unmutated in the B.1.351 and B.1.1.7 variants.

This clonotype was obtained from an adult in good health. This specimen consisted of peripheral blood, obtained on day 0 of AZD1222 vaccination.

DNA for the CDR3: TGCGCCAGCAGCCAAGGGATGGTAGCCGGAAATAAAAAGTACTTC. It codes for CASSQGMVAGNKKYF. The V and J genes are TRBV4-1 and TRBJ2-7; D is unclear. The germline V gene has CDR1 MGHRA and CDR2 YSYEKL. The length of the CDR3 is 15 residues. V was clipped by 1 base and J by 11 bases, with 21 bases between them.